Sequencing of this TCR beta chain was carried out in a study of CD8 T cells in ankylosing spondylitis. Study-level points and caveats: Reactive arthritis synovial fluid and blood previously showed some of these motif variants. Relatively scarce in peripheral blood, disease-linked clones were CD8+. Seemingly distinctive of ankylosing spondylitis blood was a TCR beta motif formed by eight highly homologous variants. In ankylosing spondylitis patients, matched synovial fluid reportedly showed significant enrichment of disease-linked clones.

Unmatched junction bases numbered 3, after V lost 4 bases and J lost 1 base. The CDR3 totals 16 residues. The V gene's germline CDR1 is SGHRS and CDR2 YFSETQ. Note on this clonotype: Its antigen is unidentified.

The authors made TCR beta libraries by quantitative 5'-RACE with molecular barcodes. TCRdb reanalysed the 5' RACE reads using MiXCR and keeps one entry per CDR3 protein. This table has about 390,000 distinct CDR3 sequences, approximately 20% appearing once. Sequencing was carried out using blood, either unsorted or a sorted T cell fraction (not recorded which). The receptor's source is a male donor with ankylosing spondylitis. The chain links TRBV5-1 to TRBJ2-3; 13 positions agree with TRBD2. The CDR3 here is CASSRTSGSGTDTQYF. The CDR3 nucleotides are TGCGCCAGCAGCCGGACTAGCGGGAGTGGCACAGATACGCAGTATTTT.